This entry features one T cell receptor (beta chain) sequence. Its specificity is not known. Sequencing used immunoSEQ multiplex PCR; TCRdb keeps in-frame clones, though not all of them. The sample shows 130,000 to 150,000 clones, about 81% of them seen only once. These data are taken from a study of T cell responses to AZD1222 COVID-19 vaccine. Study-wide points: Among spike-specific TCRs, nearly half reportedly target unmutated variant regions. Spike-specific TCR breadth and depth went up after people got two AZD1222 doses. It was only a handful of AZD1222 recipients who were seropositive at baseline. Mapped onto spike, vaccine-associated CD4 TCRs spanned it and were dominant at 160-218 and 743-854.

This sample comprised peripheral blood, obtained on day 0 of MenACWY control vaccination. This TCR was recovered from an adult in good health.

As DNA, the CDR3 is TGTGCCAGCAAAGGGCACAGGGGGCTAGGAAACACCATATATTTT. Its translation: CASKGHRGLGNTIYF. The chain uses TRBV6-5 and TRBJ1-3, with 9 bases that match TRBD1. Looked up from germline, CDR1 is MNHEY and CDR2 is SVGAGI. V lost 7 bases to trimming and J lost 4 bases; unmatched junction nucleotides: 8. The CDR3 runs to 15 residues.